A selection of T cell receptor beta chains follows, all from one sample in a study of cytomegalovirus exposure and HLA in healthy donors. Sequenced by immunoSEQ multiplex PCR; TCRdb stores in-frame clones only, minus some. The sample has around 70,000 clones. What was sequenced was PBMCs. All receptors come from a boy aged 10-17 years in good health and CMV-seronegative. Each CDR3 is given without its conserved first and last residue. A D gene is named only where the DNA matches it firmly.

TRBV4-2	NA	TRBJ2-7	ASSQEWPGDYEQY
TRBV4-1	TRBD1	TRBJ1-1	ASSQDLGTAEAF
TRBV19	NA	TRBJ1-2	ASISIPGVGYT
TRBV25-1	NA	TRBJ2-1	ASSDTLVESYNEQF
TRBV19	NA	TRBJ1-2	ASSVDSSNYGYT
TRBV5-1	NA	TRBJ2-3	ASSLRTDTQY
TRBV5-1	NA	TRBJ1-4	ASSSYFRTQGEKLF
TRBV30	NA	TRBJ1-1	AWSYRENTEAF
TRBV5-6	NA	TRBJ1-2	ASSFGRNYGYT
TRBV6-5	TRBD1	TRBJ1-2	ASSYSTGSNYGYT
TRBV6-1	NA	TRBJ1-3	ASSERPLGGSQFNFGNTIY
TRBV19	NA	TRBJ1-5	ASSIGASGGNQPQH
TRBV4-3	NA	TRBJ2-1	ASSQDHVNEQF
TRBV4-2	TRBD1	TRBJ1-1	ASSHRTGALLNTEAF
TRBV5-4	TRBD1	TRBJ2-2	ASSGTGLGFPGELF
TRBV28	NA	TRBJ1-5	ASSLEGSGGNQPQH
TRBV5-1	TRBD1	TRBJ2-1	ASSFGTGVLYNEQF
TRBV6-5	TRBD1	TRBJ2-3	ASSETGTSTDTQY
TRBV5-1	NA	TRBJ1-2	ASSLVGQGDIYGYT
TRBV20-1	NA	TRBJ1-2	SARESSTH
TRBV19	TRBD1	TRBJ2-2	ASRLQGAGELF
TRBV2	NA	TRBJ2-5	ASSEMGRTQY
TRBV30	NA	TRBJ1-2	AWSVTGNYGYT
TRBV5-8	NA	TRBJ1-2	ASSLERGGYT
TRBV7-2	NA	TRBJ1-3	ASSLAGRASGNTIY